This T cell receptor (beta chain) is from a study of vaccination and CD4 T cells after COVID-19. Study in general: Post-COVID draws followed diagnosis by a median around 100 days (range 35 to 161).

Via MiXCR, TCRdb re-called the PCR reads, giving one row per CDR3 protein. The data contain 26,000 or so distinct CDR3 sequences, around 49% of them singletons. A single count supports this clonotype. Time point in this sample: late sampling 161 to 241 days after vaccination in a few convalescent patients. Positive PCR dates covered March to December 2020, before US Alpha, Beta and Delta variants. The sample consisted of CD4+ T cells from blood, taken about 7 months after SARS-CoV-2 vaccination. The clonotype originates from a human donor who had recovered from COVID-19.

The CDR3 sequence is CASSLGTGKQPQHF. CDR3 sequence (DNA): TGTGCCAGCAGCTTAGGGACAGGGAAACAGCCCCAGCATTTT. The genes are TRBV11-2 and TRBJ1-5; 8 nucleotides line up with TRBD1. With V trimmed by 1 base and J by 7 bases, 3 bases remained unmatched. There are 14 residues in the CDR3. CDR1 is SGHAT and CDR2 is FQNNGV in the germline V gene.